The clone carrying this T cell receptor beta chain occurred a few times. These data come from a study of blood T cell repertoires in COVID-19. For the study at large: Specimens from acute and convalescent COVID-19 originated in the United States, Italy and Spain.

Authors' data handling: Estimated nucleated cell counts came from reference gene primer amplification. Produced via immunoSEQ multiplex PCR; TCRdb's table is partial and in-frame only. That table furnishes V, J and clone size, whereas the DNA furnished D and trimming. The sample consists of a few hundred thousand clones, roughly 90% of them appearing once. The germline V gene encodes CDR1 SQVTM and CDR2 ANQGSEA. The ends were cut back, 5 bases at V and 6 bases at J, with 16 bases in the middle. The CDR3 covers 14 residues. Residents of over 20 US areas, aged roughly 18 to 89 years, made up the participants. Up to 2 weeks before entering the study, exposed participants had met a COVID-19 case.

Sequenced material: PBMCs or T cells enriched from blood (not recorded which). The origin of this receptor is a woman aged 25 to 39 who had been exposed to COVID-19. This chain links TRBV29-1 with TRBJ2-2; TRBD2 is a possible D gene (5 bases). CDR3: CSVFRESVSGELFF. Here the CDR3 DNA reads TGCAGCGTTTTCCGGGAATCGGTTTCCGGGGAGCTGTTTTTT.